These 17 T cell receptor beta chains originate from one sample sequenced in a study of T cell responses to AZD1222 COVID-19 vaccine (dated by TCRdb to the early 2020s). Library method: the immunoSEQ multiplex PCR assay. TCRdb carries this immuneACCESS record with in-frame sequences only. Its versions omit some clonotypes, under half of them owing to an unresolved V gene in the studies checked, with the rest unexplained. Here the sample has fewer than 110,000 clones; 91% occur a single time. About 50% of the sample comes from the top ten. The time point label of this sample denotes: baseline before first vaccination. Material: peripheral blood, obtained on day 0 of AZD1222 vaccination. The receptors come from an adult in good health.

The chain employs TRBV28 and TRBJ2-7; D possibly corresponds to TRBD2 (6 bases). Trimming pared 3 bases from V and 6 bases from J, leaving 18 bases between. This CDR3 has 15 residues. Germline V gene sequence: CDR1 MDHEN, CDR2 SYDVKM. The CDR3 sequence is CASSFMGQGGGEQYF. CDR3 in DNA: TGTGCCAGCAGTTTCATGGGGCAGGGAGGCGGCGAGCAGTACTTC.

This chain connects TRBV27 to TRBJ1-2; TRBD1 is a possible D gene (6 bases). The CDR3 is 14 residues long. Looked up from germline, CDR1 is MNHEY and CDR2 is SMNVEV (reference sequence). Trimming stripped 5 bases from V and 7 bases from J, with 17 bases between. CDR3 protein: CASSARIPGVGYTF. The CDR3 bases are TGTGCCAGCAGTGCCCGAATCCCAGGGGTTGGCTACACCTTC.

The rearrangement joins TRBV19 to TRBJ1-2; D not resolved. V lost 5 bases and J lost 0, with 10 bases in between. The CDR3 has 14 amino acids. CDR1 LNHDA and CDR2 SQIVND come from the germline V gene (reference sequence). The CDR3 loop is CASSSQLSNYGYTF. CDR3 sequence (DNA): TGTGCCAGTAGTTCCCAGCTATCTAACTATGGCTACACCTTC.

The chain combines TRBV6-1 with TRBJ2-1, with unresolved D. The CDR3 extends over 15 amino acids. Germline V gives CDR1 MNHNS, CDR2 SASEGT. V was pared by 3 bases and J by 2 bases, with 11 bases between. The CDR3 nucleotides are TGTGCCAGCAGTGAGTTTGTTAGCCCCTACAATGAGCAGTTCTTC. Translation: CASSEFVSPYNEQFF.

This clone was detected a few times. The chain uses TRBV5-1 and TRBJ2-7, with 9 bases identical to TRBD2. Germline CDR1 reads SGHRS; CDR2 reads YFSETQ. The CDR3 runs 15 residues. V lost 0 bases, J lost 5 bases, and 6 bases stayed unmatched. The CDR3 sequence is CASSLVVSGSNEQYF. The CDR3 coding sequence is TGCGCCAGCAGCTTGGTCGTTAGCGGGAGCAACGAGCAGTACTTC.

The CDR3 reads CASSNGQPRIGYEQYF. CDR3 sequence (DNA): TGTGCCAGCAGTAATGGACAGCCAAGGATTGGTTACGAGCAGTACTTC. V gene TRBV27 combines with J gene TRBJ2-7, with a possible D match to TRBD1 (6 bases). V lost 5 bases, J lost 4 bases, and 21 bases lay in between. CDR3 size: 16 residues. Germline V gene sequence: CDR1 MNHEY, CDR2 SMNVEV (reference sequence).

The chain employs TRBV7-6 and TRBJ2-7; TRBD2 matches at 11 bases. Trimming at V came to 5 bases and at J to 5 bases, leaving 8 bases not matched to a gene. The CDR3 totals 15 residues. Germline CDR1 SGHVS, CDR2 FNYEAQ. This CDR3 reads CASSRTLAGANEQYF. Written as DNA, the CDR3 is TGTGCCAGCAGCCGCACACTAGCGGGAGCCAACGAGCAGTACTTC.

The CDR3 coding sequence is TGCGCCAGGCTTGGGGAGGACAGGGGGCGACTGAACACCGGGGAGCTGTTTTTT. Its protein is CARLGEDRGRLNTGELFF. The chain joins TRBV5-1 to TRBJ2-2; TRBD1 matches 11 bases. V lost 8 bases and J lost 1; bases outside the gene matches: 13. From germline, CDR1 is SGHRS and CDR2 YFSETQ. This CDR3 spans 18 amino acids.

V is TRBV19 and J is TRBJ1-4, with 11 positions matching TRBD1. Germline assignment: CDR1 LNHDA and CDR2 SQIVND (reference sequence). CDR3 length: 12 amino acids. Trimming cost V 9 bases and J 12 bases; bases outside gene matches: 6. CDR3 sequence reads: CASGTGGRELFF. DNA for the CDR3: TGTGCCAGCGGGACAGGGGGAAGAGAACTGTTTTTT.

The rearrangement uses TRBV11-2 and TRBJ2-5; possibly TRBD1 for D (6 bases). In germline, CDR1 is SGHAT, CDR2 FQNNGV. V gave up 5 bases and J gave up 2 bases, with 12 bases separating them. The CDR3 is 14 residues long. CDR3 residues: CASSRGQLQETQYF. The DNA of the CDR3 is TGTGCCAGCAGCCGGGGACAACTTCAAGAGACCCAGTACTTC.

This sequence joins TRBV27 and TRBJ2-2; D unresolved. Germline V gives CDR1 MNHEY, CDR2 SMNVEV (reference sequence). The CDR3 is 16 amino acids. V lost 4 bases and J lost 6, with 18 bases in between. CDR3 coding DNA: TGTGCCAGCAGTTGGTTGTCCCTAGGTAACCCCGGGGAGCTGTTTTTT. This gives the protein CASSWLSLGNPGELFF.

The chain combines TRBV7-2 with TRBJ2-7, with TRBD2 matching over 8 bases. V gave up 5 bases and J gave up 1 base; unmatched junction bases: 16. CDR3 length equals 18 residues. Germline values: CDR1 SGHTA, CDR2 FQGNSA. The CDR3 protein is CASSPFGGGASGSYEQYF. The CDR3 DNA reads TGTGCCAGCAGCCCGTTTGGGGGCGGGGCTAGCGGGTCCTACGAGCAGTACTTC.

V and J are TRBV6-6 and TRBJ2-3, with 9 nucleotides matching TRBD1. The junction had 3 bases not matched to a gene; V was cut back by 4 bases and J by 4 bases. Germline assignment: CDR1 MNHNY and CDR2 SVGAGI (reference sequence). CDR3 length: 14 amino acids. The CDR3 sequence is CASSSTGGADTQYF. CDR3 in DNA: TGTGCCAGCAGTTCAACAGGGGGCGCAGATACGCAGTATTTT.

This chain connects TRBV5-8 to TRBJ2-1, with 8 positions matching TRBD1. Trimming cost V 4 bases and J 8 bases; bases outside gene matches: 8. Germline CDR1 and CDR2: SGHTS and YDEGEE. The CDR3 length is 14 residues. The CDR3, as DNA: TGTGCCAGCAGCCCTGGACAGGGTAGCGATGAGCAGTTCTTC. Translated, it gives CASSPGQGSDEQFF.

This chain links TRBV28 with TRBJ1-1, with 7 bases identical to TRBD1. CDR1 MDHEN and CDR2 SYDVKM come from the germline V gene. The CDR3 runs 15 residues. V was pared by 3 bases and J by 4 bases, with 8 bases of the junction left unmatched. The CDR3 protein is CASSFLTGSATEAFF. The CDR3 DNA is TGTGCCAGCAGTTTCCTGACAGGGTCGGCCACTGAAGCTTTCTTT.

The rearrangement uses TRBV2 and TRBJ2-7; no clear D gene. Germline V gene lookup returns CDR1 SNHLY and CDR2 FYNNEI. Deletions cut 6 bases from V and 6 bases from J, with 6 bases between. This CDR3 spans 10 amino acids. CDR3 in DNA: TGTGCCAGCAGCTGGGGCGAGCAGTACTTC. It is translated as CASSWGEQYF.

Here the CDR3 reads CASSEAGYGYTF. The CDR3 DNA reads as TGCGCCAGCAGTGAGGCAGGCTACGGCTACACCTTC. The V and J genes are TRBV10-2 and TRBJ1-2; no definite D call. The CDR3 covers 12 residues. The germline gives CDR1 WSHSY, CDR2 SAAADI. V was clipped by 2 bases and J by 8 bases, with 9 bases between them.